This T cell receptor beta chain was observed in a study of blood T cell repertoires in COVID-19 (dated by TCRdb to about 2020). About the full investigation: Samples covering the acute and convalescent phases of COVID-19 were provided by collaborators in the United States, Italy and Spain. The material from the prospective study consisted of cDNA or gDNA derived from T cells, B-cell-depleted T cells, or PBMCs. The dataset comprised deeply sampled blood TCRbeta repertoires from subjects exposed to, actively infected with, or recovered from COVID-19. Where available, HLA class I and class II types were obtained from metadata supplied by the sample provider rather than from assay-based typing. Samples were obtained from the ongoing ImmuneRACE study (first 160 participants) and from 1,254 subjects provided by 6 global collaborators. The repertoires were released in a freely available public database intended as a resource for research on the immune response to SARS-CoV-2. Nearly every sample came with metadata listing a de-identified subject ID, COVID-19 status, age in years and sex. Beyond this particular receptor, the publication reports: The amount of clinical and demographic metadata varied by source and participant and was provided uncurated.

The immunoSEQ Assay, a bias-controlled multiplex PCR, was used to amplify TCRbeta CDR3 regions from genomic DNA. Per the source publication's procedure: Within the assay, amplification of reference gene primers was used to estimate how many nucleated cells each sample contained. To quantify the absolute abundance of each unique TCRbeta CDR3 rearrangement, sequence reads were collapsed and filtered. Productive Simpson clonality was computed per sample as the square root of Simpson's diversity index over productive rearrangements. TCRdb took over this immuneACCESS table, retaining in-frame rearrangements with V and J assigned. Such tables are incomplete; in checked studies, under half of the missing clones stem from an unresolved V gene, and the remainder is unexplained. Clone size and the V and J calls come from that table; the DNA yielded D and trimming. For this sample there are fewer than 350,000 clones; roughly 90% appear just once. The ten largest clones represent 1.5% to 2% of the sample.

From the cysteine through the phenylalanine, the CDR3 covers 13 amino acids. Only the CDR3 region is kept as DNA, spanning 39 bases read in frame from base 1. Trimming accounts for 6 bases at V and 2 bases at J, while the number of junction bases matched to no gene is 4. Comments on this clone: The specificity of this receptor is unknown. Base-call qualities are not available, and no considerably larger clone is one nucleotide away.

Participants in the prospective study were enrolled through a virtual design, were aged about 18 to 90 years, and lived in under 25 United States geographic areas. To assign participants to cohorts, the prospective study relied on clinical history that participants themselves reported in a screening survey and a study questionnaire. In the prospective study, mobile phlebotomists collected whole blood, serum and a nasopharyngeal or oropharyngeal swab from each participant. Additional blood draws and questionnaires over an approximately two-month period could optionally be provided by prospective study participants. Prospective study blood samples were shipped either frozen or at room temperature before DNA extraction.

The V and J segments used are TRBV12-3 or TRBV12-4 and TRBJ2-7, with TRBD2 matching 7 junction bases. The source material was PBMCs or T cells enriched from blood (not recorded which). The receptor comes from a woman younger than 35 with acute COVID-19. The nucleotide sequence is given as TGTGCCAGCAGGCCTAGCGGCCCCTACGAGCAGTACTTC. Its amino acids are CASRPSGPYEQYF.